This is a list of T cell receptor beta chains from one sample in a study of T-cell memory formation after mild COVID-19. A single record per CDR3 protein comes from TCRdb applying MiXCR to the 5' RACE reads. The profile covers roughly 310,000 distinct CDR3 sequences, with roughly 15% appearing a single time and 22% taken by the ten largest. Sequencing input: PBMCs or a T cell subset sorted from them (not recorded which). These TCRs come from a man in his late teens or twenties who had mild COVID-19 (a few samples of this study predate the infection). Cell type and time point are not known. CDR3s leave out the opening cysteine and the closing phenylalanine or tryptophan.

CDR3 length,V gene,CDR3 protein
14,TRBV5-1,ASSSGGHSGVETQY
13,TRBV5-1,ASSWDGRGYTEAF
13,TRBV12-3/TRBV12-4,ASSLQGAYPYEQY
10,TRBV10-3,AIRTDQETQY
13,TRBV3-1,ASSFGTNSNQPQH
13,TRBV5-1,ASSLGLGSNQPQH
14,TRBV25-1,ASSERSRTGNTEAF
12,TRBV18,ASSPGGFNSPLH
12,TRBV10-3,AISDGTGDQPQH
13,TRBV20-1,SARADRGSTDTQY
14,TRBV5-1,ASSLASGGYQETQY
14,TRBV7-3,ASSLTGGGNRKTQY
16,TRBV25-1,ASSELGFGGSGANVLT
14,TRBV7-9,ATGPPLGGFNYGYT
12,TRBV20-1,SARDYLNDEKLF
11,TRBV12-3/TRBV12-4,ASSLLAGATQY
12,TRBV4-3,ASSPQRGAYEQY
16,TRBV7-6,ASSLEADRGLPGKTQY
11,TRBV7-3,ASSFVAGGPLH
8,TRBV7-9,ASSDTEQY
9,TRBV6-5,ASSYGATQH
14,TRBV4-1,ASSQDVGRGEPAQY
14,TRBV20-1,SAKNSGGGGYNEQF
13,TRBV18,ASSPSSGLNTEAF
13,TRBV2,ASTSTTSGAGEQF
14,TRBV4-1,ASSQDLPRDSNEQF
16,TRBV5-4,ASSLGASGGVTYNEQF
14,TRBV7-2,ASRPPARDINYGYT
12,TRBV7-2,ASTMGTTFGEQY
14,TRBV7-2,ASSPAGTTVGETQY
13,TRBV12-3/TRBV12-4,ASRSTGGGRETQY
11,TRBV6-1,ASSGSFNEKLF
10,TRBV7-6,ASSQHGTEQF
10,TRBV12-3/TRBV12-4,ASSPGVGTQY
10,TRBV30,AWSYEGIDDT
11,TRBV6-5,ASSHGRRHGYT
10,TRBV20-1,SARTGVETQY